This T cell receptor beta chain is drawn from a study of beta chain features in type 1 diabetes. Study-wide points: The similarity of naive, central memory and Treg TCRB repertoires appeared greater among patients than among healthy donors. Cells carrying high TCR expression could end up over-represented when cDNA is sequenced.

The sequenced template was cDNA made from the entire isolated RNA. An average of around 3.9 million reads was obtained for naive, central memory and regulatory T cell samples. Here immunoSEQ multiplex PCR was the method, and the copy in TCRdb shows in-frame clones only, minus some. The table shows about 350,000 clones, with 20% occurring only once. Looked up from germline, CDR1 is MGHRA and CDR2 is YSYEKL. The V end lost 4 bases, the J end lost 5 bases, and 11 bases lay between the germline ends. CDR3 length equals 13 residues. It was via CD45RO/CCR7/CD25/CD127/CD95/CD27 that CD4+ naive, central memory, regulatory and stem cell-like memory cells were sorted. This clone was detected only a few times. Its antigen is still unknown.

Sequencing input: naive CD4+ T cells from blood. The gene calls are TRBV4-1 and TRBJ1-1; D gene ambiguous. The clonotype originates from a woman younger than 30 in good health. CDR3 coding DNA: TGCGCCAGCAGCCGGGCCAGCTATACTGAAGCTTTCTTT. Residues: CASSRASYTEAFF.